This TCR beta chain was identified in a study of PD-1 blockade in classical Hodgkin lymphoma. Study conclusions and caveats: Whereas CD4+ TCR diversity had risen significantly by C4D1, CD8+ TCR diversity had not. Newly diagnosed patients had diversity similar to the baseline diversity of complete responders.

In germline, CDR1 is LGHNA, CDR2 YNFKEQ. The CDR3 has 16 residues. Germline trimming cut 3 bases from V and 6 bases from J; bases unmatched to any gene: 6. All patients experienced relapse after autologous stem cell transplantation, and brentuximab vedotin exposure was variable. Best response was recorded as complete response, partial response or progressive disease. Produced via immunoSEQ multiplex PCR; TCRdb's table is partial and in-frame only. The profile shows about 26,000 clones, approximately 67% of them singletons. To note about this clone: Its specificity is unknown.

The sequence was collected from a human donor with classical Hodgkin lymphoma. Specimen: peripheral blood mononuclear cells (PBMCs), collected before the second cycle of nivolumab. J is TRBJ2-2 and V is TRBV4-2; 11 bases match TRBD2. In DNA form, the CDR3 reads TGTGCCAGCAGCCAGGAACTAGCGGGAGAGGCCGGGGAGCTGTTTTTT. It encodes CASSQELAGEAGELFF.